Listed here are 13 T cell receptor beta chains from one sample, sequenced in a study of T cells in Graves' hyperthyroidism and ophthalmopathy. TCR beta CDR3 region amplification was performed from RNA transcripts. Carried out on the TCR CDR3, a first-round RT-PCR used the HTBI primer set. TCRdb re-called the multiplex PCR reads through MiXCR, storing one row per CDR3 protein. The table records 300,000 to 450,000 distinct CDR3 sequences, roughly 13% of them present only once. What was sequenced was blood. The receptor set was obtained from a woman in her sixties with Graves' hyperthyroidism.

This clonotype was counted between two and nine times. The chain links TRBV7-3 to TRBJ2-5, with TRBD2 identical over 11 bases. Germline V gives CDR1 SGHTA, CDR2 FQGTGA. The CDR3 is 15 residues long. The ends lost 3 bases at V and 5 bases at J; junction bases unmatched: 5. In DNA, the CDR3 is TGTGCCAGCAGCTTCTTCGGGACTAGCGGCGAGACCCAGTACTTC. This codes for CASSFFGTSGETQYF.

The sample holds many counts of this clonotype. This chain connects TRBV11-1 to TRBJ2-2; D not certain. The ends were cut back, 6 bases at V and 4 bases at J, with 21 bases in the middle. This CDR3 region has 17 residues. CDR1 and CDR2 from the germline V gene are SGHAT and FQDESV (reference sequence). The DNA of the CDR3 is TGTGCCAGCAGACATAGGTTACAGCCCACGGGCACCGGGGAGCTGTTTTTT. It encodes CASRHRLQPTGTGELFF.

The rearrangement joins TRBV29-1 to TRBJ2-7; the match to TRBD2 covers 8 bases. V trimming: 4 bases; J trimming: 5 bases; junction bases outside the gene matches: 10. The CDR3 is made up of 14 amino acids. Germline values: CDR1 SQVTM, CDR2 ANQGSEA. The CDR3 protein is CSVGRAGVGDEQYF. The CDR3 nucleotides are TGCAGCGTTGGTCGAGCGGGAGTAGGCGACGAGCAGTACTTC.

The chain uses TRBV2 and TRBJ2-1; TRBD2 matches at 14 bases. The CDR3 totals 14 residues. CDR1 is SNHLY, CDR2 FYNNEI, per germline. After removal of 6 bases from V and 9 bases from J, the junction contained 4 bases not matched to a gene. The CDR3 reads CASRGLAGVGEQFF. The CDR3, as DNA: TGTGCCAGCAGGGGACTAGCGGGAGTAGGTGAGCAGTTCTTC.

The sample holds many counts of this clonotype. The J gene is TRBJ1-1, the V gene TRBV12-3 or TRBV12-4; unclear D gene. The CDR3 covers 12 residues. Trimming removed 6 bases at V and 3 bases at J, with 8 bases between. DNA for the CDR3: TGTGCCAGCAGCTACGGGGACACTGAAGCTTTCTTT. This translates into CASSYGDTEAFF.

This clonotype was counted ten times or more. The chain links TRBV24-1 to TRBJ2-2; possibly TRBD1 or TRBD2 for D (5 bases each). Per the germline V gene, CDR1 is KGHDR and CDR2 is SFDVKD. This CDR3 contains 16 residues. The germline V and J ends were trimmed by 1 base and 4 bases, with 12 bases remaining between them. The CDR3 here is CATSDFGAPSTGELFF. The DNA for the CDR3 is TGTGCCACCAGTGATTTCGGGGCCCCAAGCACCGGGGAGCTGTTTTTT.

This clonotype was counted at least ten times. The rearrangement joins TRBV11-2 to TRBJ1-6; tentative D call: TRBD1 (6 bases). V was pared by 3 bases and J by 4 bases, with 22 bases between. Germline V gives CDR1 SGHAT, CDR2 FQNNGV. The CDR3 extends over 19 amino acids. The CDR3 nucleotides are TGTGCCAGCAGCTTTGGAAATTTGCCGGGACACCCTTATAATTCACCCCTCCACTTT. As protein: CASSFGNLPGHPYNSPLHF.

In its sample, this clonotype was seen many times. This chain connects TRBV20-1 to TRBJ2-1, with TRBD2 as a possible D gene (6 bases). Trimming stripped 5 bases from V and 7 bases from J, with 15 bases between. Germline CDR1 DFQATT, CDR2 SNEGSKA (reference sequence). This CDR3 has 13 residues. CDR3 residues: CSAPRQGGNEQFF. CDR3 DNA: TGCAGTGCTCCCCGCCAAGGAGGGAATGAGCAGTTCTTC.

There are many counts of this clonotype. This chain connects TRBV6-5 to TRBJ2-7, with 7 bases matching TRBD1. The CDR3 extends over 16 amino acids. CDR1 and CDR2 (germline): MNHEY, SVGAGI. V was clipped by 2 bases and J by 0 bases; unmatched bases: 7. The CDR3 loop reads CASSYLMRDSSYEQYF. Written as DNA, the CDR3 is TGTGCCAGCAGTTACCTTATGAGGGACAGCTCCTACGAGCAGTACTTC.

This clonotype was picked up a small number of times. J is TRBJ2-7 and V is TRBV6-6; 7 positions match TRBD2. Per germline, CDR1 MNHNY and CDR2 SVGAGI (reference sequence). The junction had 4 bases not matched to a gene; V was cut back by 0 bases and J by 2 bases. The CDR3 runs 15 residues. The CDR3 nucleotides are TGTGCCAGCAGTTACTCGGCCGCGGGAGCCTACGAGCAGTACTTC. This translates into CASSYSAAGAYEQYF.

Ten or more counts support this clonotype. The chain employs TRBV11-2 and TRBJ2-1; D remains unclear. Germline V lookup: CDR1 SGHAT, CDR2 FQNNGV. This CDR3 is 13 amino acids long. V was shortened by 1 base and J by 6 bases, with 7 bases between the two germline ends. CDR3 sequence reads: CASSLGGSNEQFF. As DNA, the CDR3 is TGTGCCAGCAGCTTAGGGGGAAGCAATGAGCAGTTCTTC.

This clonotype was detected ten times or more. The chain employs TRBV6-1 and TRBJ2-2; D gene uncertain. Germline CDR1 and CDR2: MNHNS and SASEGT. Trimming removed 5 bases from V and 3 bases from J, with 10 bases in between. The CDR3 extends over 14 amino acids. The CDR3 sequence is CASSLTRDTGELFF. Here the CDR3 DNA reads TGTGCCAGCAGTTTGACACGGGACACCGGGGAGCTGTTTTTT.

The table lists this clonotype with many counts. The V and J genes are TRBV12-3 or TRBV12-4 and TRBJ2-3; 7 bases agree with TRBD2. After removal of 7 bases from V and 7 bases from J, the junction contained 8 bases not matched to a gene. The CDR3 spans 13 residues. For the CDR3, the DNA is TGTGCCAGCAAGGCTAGCGGAACCTATACGCAGTATTTT. It is translated as CASKASGTYTQYF.